The entry that follows covers one TCR beta chain sequence. This specimen comes from a study of cytomegalovirus exposure and HLA in healthy donors. PCR involved 60 Vbeta and 13 Jbeta primers. Here immunoSEQ multiplex PCR was the method, and the copy in TCRdb shows in-frame clones only, minus some. The data show about 95,000 clones, around 82% seen once. Germline values: CDR1 MNHNS, CDR2 SASEGT. This CDR3 spans 14 amino acids. Trimming left V 5 bases short and J 2 bases short, with 9 bases between. This chain joins TRBV6-1 and TRBJ2-2; D is perhaps TRBD2 (6 bases). The sequence was collected from a man under 40 in good health and CMV-seropositive. The sequenced material came from PBMCs. The CDR3 sequence is CASSRGVNTGELFF. CDR3 in DNA: TGTGCCAGCAGTCGCGGGGTTAACACCGGGGAGCTGTTTTTT.